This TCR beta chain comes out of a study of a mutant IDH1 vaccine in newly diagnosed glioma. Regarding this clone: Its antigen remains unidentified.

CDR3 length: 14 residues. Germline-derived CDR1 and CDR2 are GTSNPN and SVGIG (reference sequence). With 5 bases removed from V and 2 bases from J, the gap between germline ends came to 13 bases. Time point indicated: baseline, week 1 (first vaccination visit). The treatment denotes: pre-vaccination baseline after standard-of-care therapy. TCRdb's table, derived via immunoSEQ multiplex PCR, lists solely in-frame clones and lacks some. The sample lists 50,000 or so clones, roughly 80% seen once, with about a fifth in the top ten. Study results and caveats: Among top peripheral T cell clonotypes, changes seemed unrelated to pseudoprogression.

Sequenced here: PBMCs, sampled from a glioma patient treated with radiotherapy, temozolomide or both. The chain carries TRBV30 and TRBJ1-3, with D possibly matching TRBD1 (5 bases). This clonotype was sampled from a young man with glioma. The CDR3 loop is CAWGAGGTGNTIYF. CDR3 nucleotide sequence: TGTGCCTGGGGGGCCGGGGGGACTGGAAACACCATATATTTT.